The next 13 T cell receptor beta chains were all read from a single sample in a study of blood T cell repertoires in COVID-19. Clones were read by immunoSEQ multiplex PCR, and TCRdb kept only the in-frame ones, dropping some. The data show more than 300,000 clones, almost 90% seen once. The sample taken for sequencing was peripheral blood. Every receptor here comes from a woman in her 70s with COVID-19, enrolled during active disease.

This clone was recorded a few times. V usage is TRBV11-2 and J usage is TRBJ2-6; a possible D gene is TRBD1 (6 bases). The CDR3 runs 17 residues. The germline V gene has CDR1 SGHAT and CDR2 FQNNGV. Trimming cost V 5 bases and J 4 bases, with 18 bases left between them. The CDR3 sequence is CASSLPTGLAGANVLTF. The DNA for the CDR3 is TGTGCCAGCAGCCTACCTACAGGGCTGGCCGGGGCCAACGTCCTGACTTTC. The entire variable domain, with the rest obtained from reference TRBV11-2 and TRBJ2-6, is as follows: EAGVAQSPRYKIIEKRQSVAFWCNPISGHATLYWYQQILGQGPKLLIQFQNNGVVDDSQLPKDRFSAERLKGVDSTLKIQPAKLEDSAVYLCASSLPTGLAGANVLTFGAGSRLTVL.

This clone was observed a single time. The rearrangement joins TRBV14 to TRBJ1-2; D uncertain. The V and J ends lost 5 bases and 2 bases respectively, with 15 bases between them. Germline V gene sequence: CDR1 SGHDN, CDR2 FVKESK. CDR3 length: 15 residues. CDR3 sequence reads: CASSDTDQENYGYTF. The CDR3 nucleotides read TGTGCCAGCAGCGACACCGATCAAGAGAACTATGGCTACACCTTC.

The chain is built from TRBV27 and TRBJ2-3; the match to TRBD2 covers 8 bases. V was clipped by 3 bases and J by 2 bases; unmatched bases: 10. The CDR3 sequence is 17 residues long. Germline V gives CDR1 MNHEY, CDR2 SMNVEV (reference sequence). DNA for the CDR3: TGTGCCAGCAGTTTCCTAGTCGCGGGGGGCCCCACAGATACGCAGTATTTT. Amino acid sequence: CASSFLVAGGPTDTQYF.

The chain combines TRBV28 with TRBJ1-2; D is perhaps TRBD1 (5 bases). V dropped 3 bases and J dropped 0 bases, with 11 bases sitting between them. In germline, CDR1 is MDHEN, CDR2 SYDVKM. CDR3 size: 15 residues. Here the CDR3 reads CASSFAGPPNYGYTF. CDR3 coding DNA: TGTGCCAGCAGTTTCGCAGGGCCCCCTAACTATGGCTACACCTTC.

The J gene is TRBJ2-3, the V gene TRBV7-9; 11 nucleotides line up with TRBD2. The CDR3 covers 16 residues. Germline V gene sequence: CDR1 SEHNR, CDR2 FQNEAQ (reference sequence). V lost 5 bases, J lost 2 bases, and 6 bases stayed unmatched. The CDR3 reads CASSAGLAGITDTQYF. The CDR3 nucleotides are TGTGCCAGCAGCGCCGGACTAGCGGGCATCACAGATACGCAGTATTTT.

The sample holds many counts of this clone. The rearrangement joins TRBV7-2 to TRBJ2-7; 9 nucleotides align to TRBD1. Germline V gene lookup returns CDR1 SGHTA and CDR2 FQGNSA. The CDR3 is 13 residues long. J gave up 3 bases and V 4 bases, and 1 base lay outside the gene matches. The CDR3 DNA sequence: TGTGCCAGCAGCTCGACAGGGGGCTACGAGCAGTACTTC. Translated: CASSSTGGYEQYF.

This sequence joins TRBV5-1 and TRBJ1-1; the match to TRBD1 covers 8 bases. The CDR3 covers 14 residues. CDR1 is SGHRS, CDR2 YFSETQ, per germline. V was pared by 5 bases and J by 6 bases, with 9 bases of the junction left unmatched. In nucleotides, the CDR3 is TGCGCCAGCAGGGAACGACAGGGGTTCTCTGAAGCTTTCTTT. Its translation is CASRERQGFSEAFF.

This sequence joins TRBV6-6 and TRBJ2-2; 14 bases line up with TRBD2. CDR1 and CDR2 (germline): MNHNY, SVGAGI (reference sequence). CDR3 size: 15 residues. The ends lost 5 bases at V and 6 bases at J; junction bases unmatched: 2. The CDR3 bases are TGTGCCAGCAGTAAGACTAGCGGGGGGGCCGGGGAGCTGTTTTTT. It yields the protein CASSKTSGGAGELFF.

CDR3 coding DNA: TGTGCCAGCGTAACTAGCGCTAGCACAGATACGCAGTATTTT. It translates to CASVTSASTDTQYF. The genes are TRBV2 and TRBJ2-3; TRBD2 agrees at 7 bases. V was clipped by 8 bases and J by 0 bases; unmatched bases: 5. This CDR3 has 14 residues. Per germline, CDR1 SNHLY and CDR2 FYNNEI. The whole variable domain, filled in from reference TRBV2 and TRBJ2-3, reads EPEVTQTPSHQVTQMGQEVILRCVPISNHLYFYWYRQILGQKVEFLVSFYNNEISEKSEIFDDQFSVERPDGSNFTLKIRSTKLEDSAMYFCASVTSASTDTQYFGPGTRLTVL.

The chain joins TRBV7-2 to TRBJ2-1; 8 nucleotides agree with TRBD2. Looked up from germline, CDR1 is SGHTA and CDR2 is FQGNSA. This CDR3 contains 17 residues. V was clipped by 4 bases and J by 8 bases; unmatched bases: 16. The CDR3 coding sequence is TGTGCCAGCAGCTCCTACGGACGGCGGGGGGAGTATGATGAGCAGTTCTTC. Translating gives CASSSYGRRGEYDEQFF.

The J gene is TRBJ2-2, the V gene TRBV9; 8 bases are shared with TRBD2. The CDR3 spans 17 residues. The V gene end was trimmed by 7 bases and the J gene end by 0 bases; junction bases not matched to a gene: 11. The germline CDR1 and CDR2 sequences are SGDLS and YYNGEE. The CDR3 sequence is CASGVERGTPNTGELFF. The DNA for the CDR3 is TGTGCCAGCGGGGTGGAGCGGGGGACCCCGAACACCGGGGAGCTGTTTTTT. Variable domain in full (rest from reference TRBV9 and TRBJ2-2): DSGVTQTPKHLITATGQRVTLRCSPRSGDLSVYWYQQSLDQGLQFLIQYYNGEERAKGNILERFSAQQFPDLHSELNLSSLELGDSALYFCASGVERGTPNTGELFFGEGSRLTVL.

As for this clone: Different DNA sequences within this sample yield the same CDR3. The chain combines TRBV5-8 with TRBJ1-5; TRBD1 aligns across 11 bases. CDR3 length: 15 residues. J was trimmed by 6 bases and V by 4 bases; bases with no gene match: 6. Looked up from germline, CDR1 is SGHTS and CDR2 is YDEGEE. CDR3 coding DNA: TGTGCCAGCAGCCGTGGACAGGGGGCAAGTCAGCCCCAGCATTTT. Translation gives CASSRGQGASQPQHF.

The rearrangement uses TRBV18 and TRBJ2-3; 10 nucleotides line up with TRBD2. The germline CDR1 and CDR2 sequences are KGHSH and LQKENI. Trimming took 5 bases from V and 2 from J; bases not matched to a gene: 7. This CDR3 spans 16 amino acids. The CDR3 DNA reads as TGTGCCAGCTCATCCCGGACTAGCGGACACACAGATACGCAGTATTTT. This codes for CASSSRTSGHTDTQYF.